Following are 19 T cell receptor beta chains from one sample sequenced in a study of cytomegalovirus exposure and HLA in healthy donors. PCR primers comprised 60 Vbeta and 13 Jbeta primers. Repertoires were generated with immunoSEQ multiplex PCR, while TCRdb's copy carries only in-frame clones and drops some. Of tens of thousands of clones listed, around 9.1% are singletons. Source material: PBMCs. The receptors were gathered from a man in his sixties in good health and CMV-seropositive.

This clone has a handful of counts. The CDR3 DNA reads as TGTGCCAGCTCACCAGCTAGCGGGAGAGACGGGGAGCTGTTTTTT. As protein: CASSPASGRDGELFF. The V call is TRBV18, the J call TRBJ2-2, with 10 bases aligning to TRBD2. Germline V CDR1 and CDR2: KGHSH, LQKENI. The CDR3 has 15 residues. Trimming took 2 bases from V and 7 from J; bases not matched to a gene: 4. The entire variable domain, with the rest obtained from reference TRBV18 and TRBJ2-2, is as follows: NAGVMQNPRHLVRRRGQEARLRCSPMKGHSHVYWYRQLPEEGLKFMVYLQKENIIDESGMPKERFSAEFPKEGPSILRIQQVVRGDSAAYFCASSPASGRDGELFFGEGSRLTVL.

The V gene is TRBV7-2, the J gene TRBJ2-5, with D maybe TRBD1 (5 bases). Germline CDR1 and CDR2: SGHTA and FQGNSA. V lost 5 bases and J 5 bases, leaving 21 bases between the germline ends. The CDR3 sequence is 16 residues long. CDR3 sequence: CASSQLTQAQTETQYF. DNA of the CDR3: TGTGCCAGCAGCCAACTTACACAGGCCCAGACGGAGACCCAGTACTTC.

This clone was detected only a few times. This sequence joins TRBV4-2 and TRBJ2-5; 9 nucleotides agree with TRBD2. CDR3 size: 19 residues. After removal of 4 bases from V and 0 bases from J, the junction contained 15 bases not matched to a gene. CDR1 LGHNA and CDR2 YNFKEQ come from the germline V gene. CDR3 residues: CASSLNPSFAGGYQETQYF. The DNA of the CDR3 is TGTGCCAGCAGCCTAAACCCCTCTTTCGCGGGGGGGTACCAAGAGACCCAGTACTTC.

The chain is built from TRBV5-1 and TRBJ2-1; 10 bases map to TRBD1. With 3 bases clipped from V and 4 bases from J, the junction kept 4 bases outside the gene matches. CDR3 length equals 15 residues. Per germline, CDR1 SGHRS and CDR2 YFSETQ. This CDR3 reads CASSSSGQGYNEQFF. CDR3 DNA sequence: TGCGCCAGCAGCTCGTCGGGACAGGGGTACAATGAGCAGTTCTTC. Complete variable domain (other parts from reference TRBV5-1 and TRBJ2-1): KAGVTQTPRYLIKTRGQQVTLSCSPISGHRSVSWYQQTPGQGLQFLFEYFSETQRNKGNFPGRFSGRQFSNSRSEMNVSTLELGDSALYLCASSSSGQGYNEQFFGPGTRLTVL.

Points on this clone: A read error may produce the germline difference seen at one junction end. The V call is TRBV7-7, the J call TRBJ2-3; D is undetermined. This CDR3 region has 14 residues. Germline lookup yields CDR1 SSHAT and CDR2 FNYEAQ (reference sequence). The DNA for the CDR3 is TGTGCTAGCAGCTTAGGCGACAAGGCAGATACGCAGTATTTT. Translation: CASSLGDKADTQYF.

This clone was observed a handful of times. This chain connects TRBV27 to TRBJ2-5, with 9 bases fitting TRBD2. V dropped 5 bases and J dropped 2; count of bases not matched to a gene: 3. The germline CDR1 and CDR2 sequences are MNHEY and SMNVEV (reference sequence). The CDR3 loop spans 14 amino acids. CDR3 sequence: CASSLGLAQETQYF. In DNA, the CDR3 is TGTGCCAGCAGTCTCGGACTAGCGCAAGAGACCCAGTACTTC.

The chain has TRBV5-8 and TRBJ1-3; perhaps TRBD1 as D (5 bases). Germline V gene lookup returns CDR1 SGHTS and CDR2 YDEGEE. Trimming pared 7 bases from V and 2 bases from J, leaving 13 bases between. The CDR3 is 14 residues long. The CDR3 nucleotides read TGTGCCAGCTACAGGACCTCTGCTGGAAACACCATATATTTT. Translation gives CASYRTSAGNTIYF.

This clone turned up a few times. The rearrangement links TRBV6-1 to TRBJ1-5; no clear D. Germline V gene data show CDR1 as MNHNS and CDR2 as SASEGT. Trimming shortened V by 10 bases and J by 2 bases, and 9 bases separated the two germline ends. The CDR3 is made up of 12 amino acids. CDR3 region: CAIRVGNQPQHF. The CDR3 nucleotides read TGTGCCATCCGGGTGGGCAATCAGCCCCAGCATTTT.

This clone turned up a few times. This chain joins TRBV2 and TRBJ2-1; 7 bases are shared with TRBD2. The V and J ends lost 1 base and 8 bases, in that order; junction bases with no gene match: 8. Germline CDR1 SNHLY, CDR2 FYNNEI. The CDR3 is 15 residues long. The CDR3 loop is CASSEESGVFDEQFF. The CDR3, as DNA: TGTGCCAGCAGTGAAGAGAGCGGGGTGTTCGATGAGCAGTTCTTC.

This clone was counted only a few times. The chain has TRBV6-4 and TRBJ1-5; weak D call: TRBD1 (6 bases). The CDR3 runs 22 residues. CDR1 and CDR2 from the germline V gene are MRHNA and SNTAGT. Trimming cost V 0 bases and J 0 bases, with 27 bases left between them. CDR3 nucleotides: TGTGCCAGCAGTGACTCTACGCCAATGTTGGGGGCTGGGAGGGATAGCAATCAGCCCCAGCATTTT. Its translation is CASSDSTPMLGAGRDSNQPQHF.

This chain joins TRBV19 and TRBJ2-5; 13 bases line up with TRBD2. The length of the CDR3 is 17 residues. Trimming cost V 0 bases and J 3 bases; bases outside gene matches: 4. CDR1 and CDR2 from the germline V gene are LNHDA and SQIVND (reference sequence). The DNA for the CDR3 is TGTGCCAGTAGTATAGATCAAGGACTAGCGGGAGAAGAGACCCAGTACTTC. It specifies CASSIDQGLAGEETQYF.

The chain combines TRBV19 with TRBJ1-2; 10 nucleotides agree with TRBD1. With V trimmed by 10 bases and J by 8 bases, 13 bases remained unmatched. Germline values: CDR1 LNHDA, CDR2 SQIVND (reference sequence). This CDR3 has 14 amino acids. The CDR3 sequence: CATQKRDRGRGYTF. Here the CDR3 DNA reads TGTGCCACCCAGAAGAGGGACAGGGGTCGCGGCTACACCTTC.

A few counts support this clone. This chain uses TRBV28 with TRBJ2-1, with 8 bases matching TRBD2. The CDR3 extends over 15 amino acids. Trimming took 3 bases from V and 8 from J; bases not matched to a gene: 9. The germline CDR1 and CDR2 sequences are MDHEN and SYDVKM. CDR3 DNA sequence: TGTGCCAGCAGTTTGCCAGCGGGAGTTCGGTATGAGCAGTTCTTC. Protein product: CASSLPAGVRYEQFF.

This clone came up a few times. The chain has TRBV28 and TRBJ1-1; 8 bases are shared with TRBD1. Germline V gene data show CDR1 as MDHEN and CDR2 as SYDVKM. The CDR3 contains 12 residues. The V segment lost 8 bases and the J segment 3 bases; nucleotides outside the gene matches: 2. The CDR3 DNA is TGTGCCAGCCAGGACAGGGACACTGAAGCTTTCTTT. The encoded protein is CASQDRDTEAFF.

The chain joins TRBV7-3 to TRBJ1-1; D uncertain. Germline CDR1 SGHTA, CDR2 FQGTGA. CDR3 length: 13 residues. The germline V and J ends were trimmed by 6 bases and 0 bases, with 8 bases remaining between them. The CDR3 region has the DNA TGTGCCAGCAGTCCGCAGATGAACACTGAAGCTTTCTTT. Translating it yields CASSPQMNTEAFF.

This clone was found a few times. DNA of the CDR3: TGCGCCAGCAGCCAAGATGTGAGCGGTACTAGCTACGAGCAGTACTTC. Protein sequence: CASSQDVSGTSYEQYF. The rearrangement uses TRBV4-1 and TRBJ2-7; possible D gene TRBD2, 5 bases. Germline assignment: CDR1 MGHRA and CDR2 YSYEKL. This CDR3 spans 16 amino acids. V lost 0 bases to trimming and J lost 3 bases, with 15 bases between them.

The V and J genes are TRBV6-5 and TRBJ2-1; 9 bases fit TRBD2. Germline CDR1 and CDR2: MNHEY and SVGAGI. Trimming removed 5 bases from V and 7 bases from J; junction bases left unmatched: 9. There are 15 residues in the CDR3. The CDR3 bases are TGTGCCAGCAGTCTCGGCGCGGGGGGGCGAAATGAGCAGTTCTTC. Translation: CASSLGAGGRNEQFF.

The chain joins TRBV9 to TRBJ2-7; the D is unclear. Germline V gene data show CDR1 as SGDLS and CDR2 as YYNGEE. CDR3 length: 8 residues. The CDR3 DNA reads TGTGCTAACTACGAGCAGTACGTC. It translates to CANYEQYV.

The chain combines TRBV29-1 with TRBJ2-1; 14 positions match TRBD2. The CDR3 has 19 residues. V lost 6 bases and J lost 1; bases outside the gene matches: 14. The germline V gene has CDR1 SQVTM and CDR2 ANQGSEA. The CDR3 is CSVIGAGLAGVGSYNEQFF. In DNA form, the CDR3 reads TGCAGCGTCATTGGAGCGGGACTAGCGGGAGTAGGATCCTACAATGAGCAGTTCTTC.